This entry concerns a single T cell receptor (beta chain). The sample belongs to a study of OX40 agonist ivuxolimab in advanced cancers. CDR1 and CDR2 from the germline V gene are MNHEY and SMNVEV (reference sequence). Trimming took 2 bases from V and 7 from J, leaving 12 bases between them. This CDR3 is 13 amino acids long. Repertoires were generated with immunoSEQ multiplex PCR, while TCRdb's copy carries only in-frame clones and drops some. The profile shows some 30,000 clones, approximately 80% of them singletons. The chain has TRBV27 and TRBJ2-7; D is undetermined. The sample was CD4+ or CD8+ T cells sorted from blood, taken in a trial of the OX40 agonist ivuxolimab. The clonotype originates from an adult with an advanced solid tumor such as melanoma, head and neck, liver or kidney cancer. The CDR3 coding sequence is TGTGCCAGCAGTTTAACCGGTACTGGAGAGCAGTACTTC. It translates to CASSLTGTGEQYF.